This entry lists 27 T cell receptor beta chains sequenced from one sample in a study of blood T cell repertoires in COVID-19. Data came from immunoSEQ multiplex PCR; TCRdb stores just in-frame clones and leaves some out. The repertoire holds 100,000 or so clones, around 90% seen once, with about 6% in the top ten. Specimen: peripheral blood. These TCRs come from an older woman with acute or convalescent COVID-19.

The CDR3 sequence is CASSEALRYEQYV. The CDR3 DNA follows: TGTGCCAGCAGTGAAGCGCTTCGGTACGAGCAGTACGTC. The chain combines TRBV6-1 with TRBJ2-7; D ambiguous. Germline CDR1 is MNHNS and CDR2 is SASEGT. The ends were cut back, 0 bases at V and 4 bases at J, with 7 bases in the middle. This CDR3 spans 13 amino acids.

This chain links TRBV28 with TRBJ2-7; D is perhaps TRBD1 (8 bases). The germline V gene encodes CDR1 MDHEN and CDR2 SYDVKM. The CDR3 has 15 residues. V was pared by 6 bases and J by 5 bases, with 20 bases between. The CDR3 here is CASSTTGGVIHEQYV. DNA of the CDR3: TGTGCCAGCAGCACAACAGGGGGGGTAATCCACGAGCAGTACGTC.

The rearrangement uses TRBV7-9 and TRBJ2-5, with TRBD1 matching 10 bases. Germline-derived CDR1 and CDR2 are SEHNR and FQNEAQ (reference sequence). The CDR3 covers 16 residues. Losses at the gene ends were 1 base for V and 5 bases for J; bases not matched to a gene: 7. CDR3 loop: CASSLVFGQGDETQYF. The CDR3 coding sequence is TGTGCCAGCAGCTTAGTGTTTGGACAGGGGGACGAGACCCAGTACTTC.

The rearrangement joins TRBV25-1 to TRBJ2-2, with 9 bases matching TRBD1. The CDR3 has 16 residues. J lost 3 bases, V lost 6 bases, and 8 bases had no gene match. The germline V gene has CDR1 MGHDK and CDR2 SYGVNS. The CDR3 region is CASRGTGGLYTGELFF. CDR3 coding DNA: TGTGCCAGCAGAGGAACAGGGGGCTTATACACCGGGGAGCTGTTTTTT.

The chain recombines TRBV2 with TRBJ1-2, with TRBD1 as a possible D gene (5 bases). Deletions cut 3 bases from V and 9 bases from J, with 14 bases between. The germline gives CDR1 SNHLY, CDR2 FYNNEI. This CDR3 is built from 13 residues. The CDR3 nucleotides read TGTGCCAGCAGTGAGGAGACAGTGAATCGCTACACCTTC. Protein sequence: CASSEETVNRYTF. Together with reference TRBV2 and TRBJ1-2, the CDR3 gives the full variable domain: EPEVTQTPSHQVTQMGQEVILRCVPISNHLYFYWYRQILGQKVEFLVSFYNNEISEKSEIFDDQFSVERPDGSNFTLKIRSTKLEDSAMYFCASSEETVNRYTFGSGTRLTVV.

This chain connects TRBV6-2 or TRBV6-3 to TRBJ1-6; D unclear. V lost 0 bases and J 17 bases, leaving 14 bases between the germline ends. The CDR3 has 13 residues. Germline values: CDR1 MNHEY, CDR2 SVGEGT. CDR3: CASSYSDGRGFHF. The CDR3 DNA is TGTGCCAGCAGTTACTCGGATGGTCGCGGCTTCCACTTT.

The chain joins TRBV5-1 to TRBJ1-1, with 7 bases fitting TRBD1. The CDR3 length is 15 residues. After removal of 0 bases from V and 4 bases from J, the junction contained 6 bases not matched to a gene. Germline CDR1 SGHRS, CDR2 YFSETQ. The DNA for the CDR3 is TGCGCCAGCAGCTTGGTCGCAGGGGGTAGCACTGAAGCTTTCTTT. This encodes CASSLVAGGSTEAFF.

In nucleotides, the CDR3 is TGTGCCACCAGCAGAGAGGGAGGGGGCGAGCAGTACTTC. Translating gives CATSREGGGEQYF. The chain is built from TRBV15 and TRBJ2-7; TRBD2 might be the D (7 bases). The CDR3 has 13 amino acids. Trimming removed 0 bases at V and 6 bases at J, with 9 bases between. Germline V lookup: CDR1 LNHNV, CDR2 YYDKDF (reference sequence).

The chain is built from TRBV11-2 and TRBJ1-1; 7 bases align to TRBD1. The CDR3 is made up of 17 amino acids. V lost 6 bases to trimming and J lost 0 bases; unmatched junction nucleotides: 13. The V gene's germline CDR1 is SGHAT and CDR2 FQNNGV. The CDR3, as DNA: TGTGCCAGCAGGAATGGACAGGTATCTTTCCTGAACACTGAAGCTTTCTTT. Its protein product is CASRNGQVSFLNTEAFF.

This chain uses TRBV29-1 with TRBJ1-2; 9 bases align to TRBD1. Germline V gives CDR1 SQVTM, CDR2 ANQGSEA. The junction had 13 bases not matched to a gene; V was cut back by 0 bases and J by 8 bases. The CDR3 sequence is 16 residues long. As DNA, the CDR3 is TGCAGCGTTGAAGATCGCCCCCGACAGGGGGTAAGAGGCTACACCTTC. Translated: CSVEDRPRQGVRGYTF.

The rearrangement links TRBV3-1 (or the pseudogene TRBV3-2) to TRBJ2-7; 8 bases are a match to TRBD2. Germline V gene sequence: CDR1 LGHDT, CDR2 YNNKEL (reference sequence). CDR3 length: 15 residues. V shed 0 bases, J shed 5 bases, and the junction held 6 bases outside the gene matches. Here the CDR3 DNA reads TGTGCCAGCAGCCAAGAGGTAGCGGGATATAACGAGCAGTACTTC. It is translated as CASSQEVAGYNEQYF.

CDR3 in amino acids: CASNTGGSSYEQYF. CDR3 in DNA: TGTGCCAGCAACACAGGGGGTAGTTCCTACGAGCAGTACTTC. The chain is built from TRBV28 and TRBJ2-7; the match to TRBD1 covers 8 bases. CDR1 and CDR2 from the germline V gene are MDHEN and SYDVKM. This CDR3 is built from 14 residues. V was clipped by 7 bases and J by 1 base; unmatched bases: 6.

V and J are TRBV27 and TRBJ2-1, with 11 bases matching TRBD2. The V segment lost 4 bases and the J segment 0 bases; nucleotides outside the gene matches: 11. This CDR3 region has 19 residues. Germline V CDR1 and CDR2: MNHEY, SMNVEV (reference sequence). CDR3 sequence: CASSSPPGLADSSYNEQFF. The CDR3, as DNA: TGTGCCAGCAGTTCACCACCGGGACTAGCGGATTCCTCCTACAATGAGCAGTTCTTC.

J is TRBJ2-1 and V is TRBV9; TRBD2 agrees at 11 bases. The CDR3 spans 17 residues. CDR1 is SGDLS and CDR2 is YYNGEE in the germline V gene. Trimming removed 0 bases from V and 0 bases from J; junction bases left unmatched: 2. The CDR3 coding sequence is TGTGCCAGCAGCGTAGGACTAGCGGGAAGCTCCTACAATGAGCAGTTCTTC. Protein: CASSVGLAGSSYNEQFF.

This sequence joins TRBV30 and TRBJ2-1, with a tentative D call TRBD2 (5 bases). Trimming pared 3 bases from V and 6 bases from J, leaving 18 bases between. The CDR3 totals 15 residues. Germline-derived CDR1 and CDR2 are GTSNPN and SVGIG (reference sequence). The CDR3 region has the DNA TGTGCCTGGAGGCCCCTCGGGAATCCCCTCAATGAGCAGTTCTTC. Translating it yields CAWRPLGNPLNEQFF.

V usage is TRBV13 and J usage is TRBJ2-2, with TRBD2 identical over 12 bases. V dropped 4 bases and J dropped 4; count of bases not matched to a gene: 4. The CDR3 covers 16 residues. Germline V gives CDR1 PRHDT, CDR2 FYEKMQ (reference sequence). The chain's CDR3 is CASSSPGLAGTGELFF. CDR3 in DNA: TGTGCCAGCAGCTCTCCGGGACTAGCGGGCACCGGGGAGCTGTTTTTT.

This chain links TRBV2 with TRBJ2-1; 12 bases are a match to TRBD2. From germline, CDR1 is SNHLY and CDR2 FYNNEI. Trimming at V came to 0 bases and at J to 15 bases, leaving 6 bases not matched to a gene. The CDR3 spans 14 residues. CDR3 sequence reads: CASSEALAGGPRFF. Written as DNA, the CDR3 is TGTGCCAGCAGTGAAGCCCTAGCGGGAGGGCCGCGGTTCTTC. Based on the CDR3 plus reference TRBV2 and TRBJ2-1, the full variable domain is EPEVTQTPSHQVTQMGQEVILRCVPISNHLYFYWYRQILGQKVEFLVSFYNNEISEKSEIFDDQFSVERPDGSNFTLKIRSTKLEDSAMYFCASSEALAGGPRFFGPGTRLTVL.

The rearrangement links TRBV5-6 to TRBJ2-3; TRBD2 agrees at 8 bases. This CDR3 is built from 14 residues. V lost 4 bases and J lost 6; bases outside the gene matches: 7. Germline lookup yields CDR1 SGHDT and CDR2 YYEEEE. The CDR3 loop is CASSTGGPRDTQYF. CDR3 nucleotides: TGTGCCAGCAGCACGGGAGGGCCAAGGGATACGCAGTATTTT.

This chain's CDR3 is CSVPEGLGTGGYTF. The CDR3 nucleotides are TGCAGCGTTCCGGAGGGGTTGGGGACCGGGGGCTACACCTTC. The V gene is TRBV29-1, the J gene TRBJ1-2; tentative D call: TRBD1 (5 bases). V lost 5 bases, J lost 8 bases, and 21 bases lay in between. CDR1 is SQVTM, CDR2 ANQGSEA, per germline. The CDR3 runs to 14 residues.

The chain recombines TRBV5-1 with TRBJ2-1; 7 bases fit TRBD1. Trimming took 4 bases from V and 4 from J; bases not matched to a gene: 8. This CDR3 is 15 amino acids long. The V gene's germline CDR1 is SGHRS and CDR2 YFSETQ. The CDR3 bases are TGCGCCAGCAGCCAGACAGGGATGGGGTACAATGAGCAGTTCTTC. Translation: CASSQTGMGYNEQFF.

The rearrangement joins TRBV3-1 (or the pseudogene TRBV3-2) to TRBJ2-4; 12 bases are shared with TRBD2. CDR3 size: 15 residues. Germline V gene sequence: CDR1 LGHDT, CDR2 YNNKEL (reference sequence). The V segment lost 4 bases and the J segment 6 bases; nucleotides outside the gene matches: 4. CDR3: CASSPLAGGLNIQYF. The DNA for the CDR3 is TGTGCCAGCAGCCCACTAGCGGGAGGACTAAACATTCAGTACTTC.

The V call is TRBV11-2, the J call TRBJ2-4, with 9 bases matching TRBD1. V lost 5 bases, J lost 3 bases, and 5 bases stayed unmatched. CDR3 size: 15 residues. CDR1 and CDR2 from the germline V gene are SGHAT and FQNNGV. CDR3 region: CASSLTGQGKNIQYF. CDR3 nucleotide sequence: TGTGCCAGCAGCCTAACGGGACAGGGCAAAAACATTCAGTACTTC.

The gene calls are TRBV5-5 and TRBJ1-1; D call uncertain. The length of the CDR3 is 15 residues. Trimming left V 0 bases short and J 8 bases short, with 17 bases between. Germline CDR1 and CDR2: SGHKS and YYEKEE (reference sequence). The CDR3 loop reads CASSLGVAAGGEAFF. CDR3 bases: TGTGCCAGCAGCTTGGGGGTGGCCGCTGGAGGGGAAGCTTTCTTT. The variable domain in full, with the rest retrieved from reference TRBV5-5 and TRBJ1-1, is DAGVTQSPTHLIKTRGQQVTLRCSPISGHKSVSWYQQVLGQGPQFIFQYYEKEERGRGNFPDRFSARQFPNYSSELNVNALLLGDSALYLCASSLGVAAGGEAFFGQGTRLTVV.

The J gene is TRBJ2-1, the V gene TRBV19, with 7 nucleotides matching TRBD2. After removal of 1 base from V and 4 bases from J, the junction contained 4 bases not matched to a gene. The CDR3 runs 15 residues. Germline CDR1 LNHDA, CDR2 SQIVND (reference sequence). CDR3 nucleotides: TGTGCCAGTAGTATAGTGCTAGCGGAGTACAATGAGCAGTTCTTC. Amino acid sequence: CASSIVLAEYNEQFF.

The J gene is TRBJ1-5, the V gene TRBV6-5; D may be TRBD1 (5 bases). Trimming removed 4 bases at V and 2 bases at J, with 12 bases between. This CDR3 contains 15 residues. CDR1 and CDR2 from the germline V gene are MNHEY and SVGAGI. The CDR3, as DNA: TGTGCCAGCAGTTTGACAGACGGAGGCAATCAGCCCCAGCATTTT. Amino acid sequence: CASSLTDGGNQPQHF.

V usage is TRBV11-2 and J usage is TRBJ1-4; no clear D gene. Germline V gene data show CDR1 as SGHAT and CDR2 as FQNNGV. Trimming removed 4 bases from V and 4 bases from J, with 10 bases in between. CDR3 length equals 14 residues. DNA of the CDR3: TGTGCCAGCAGCTCACAGTCGTTTAATGAAAAACTGTTTTTT. Protein sequence: CASSSQSFNEKLFF.

This clone showed up just a few times. The V call is TRBV5-1, the J call TRBJ1-1, with 7 bases fitting TRBD1. This CDR3 comprises 14 residues. CDR1 is SGHRS and CDR2 is YFSETQ in the germline V gene. The ends lost 0 bases at V and 7 bases at J; junction bases unmatched: 6. CDR3 sequence reads: CASSLGGGRFEAFF. The CDR3 nucleotides read TGCGCCAGCAGCTTGGGAGGGGGCCGATTTGAAGCTTTCTTT.